The entry that follows covers one TCR beta chain sequence. This entry comes from a study of blood T cell repertoires in COVID-19. Whole-study context: Specimens from acute and convalescent COVID-19 originated in the United States, Italy and Spain. The analysed material was cDNA or gDNA that came from T cells, B-cell-depleted T cells, or PBMCs.

Original processing methods: For nucleated cells, counts were estimated from reference gene primer amplification. This table comes from immunoSEQ multiplex PCR, and its TCRdb copy is limited to in-frame clones, with some not included. V, J and clone size derive from that table, while D and trimming were established from the DNA sequence. There are tens of thousands of clones in the sample; 84% occur only once, and roughly 3% lies in the top ten. Germline CDR1 SGDLS, CDR2 YYNGEE. V was cut by 0 bases and J by 2 bases, with 20 bases left in between. The CDR3 runs 18 residues. Sample: peripheral blood. The sequence came from a man between 50 and 59 years old with acute or convalescent COVID-19. The chain is built from TRBV9 and TRBJ1-2; D is uncertain. CDR3 DNA: TGTGCCAGCAGCGTAGAGATGTCAGGATTAATTTCCAACTATGGCTACACCTTC. This sequence encodes CASSVEMSGLISNYGYTF.